This T cell receptor (beta chain) was retrieved from a study of blood T cells in healthy people across ages. Germline-derived CDR1 and CDR2 are MNHEY and SVGEGT. The CDR3 is 14 residues long. V lost 0 bases, J lost 8 bases, and 11 bases lay in between. Then a second PCR, running roughly 7 to 11 cycles, was carried out with a sample-barcoded 5' primer and a J-beta primer mix. TCRdb reprocessed the 5' RACE reads with MiXCR, giving one entry per CDR3 protein. The sample shows hundreds of thousands of distinct CDR3 sequences, about 27% of them seen only once. This clonotype appeared a few times. Separately, the same data were catalogued under a study of T cells of mothers and their children.

This receptor was taken from a boy under 10 years old in good health. The source material was blood. The chain combines TRBV6-2 or TRBV6-3 with TRBJ2-4, with D perhaps TRBD2 (5 bases). The CDR3, as DNA: TGTGCCAGCAGTTACTCCCGAGGGATGGACATTCAGTACTTC. Amino acid sequence: CASSYSRGMDIQYF.